The rows below give T cell receptor beta chains drawn from one sample of a study of T cell repertoires in cytomegalovirus infection. TCRdb reprocessed the reads via MiXCR and lists one record per CDR3 protein. The sample yields approximately 400,000 distinct CDR3 sequences, 31% seen once. The material sequenced was PBMCs. The receptors here all came from a human donor in good health (CMV status not recorded). Some clones in this sample may be carry-over from other donors' samples. CDR3s include the opening cysteine and the closing phenylalanine or tryptophan. Size is stated for part of the rows, as once, few or many counts, or as a class when the clone is expanded.

clone_size | j_call | v_call | cdr3_aa
. | TRBJ1-2 | TRBV6-1 | CASSQLVFVGQDYGSTF
few | TRBJ2-7 | TRBV7-8 | CASSREFRFLGEQYF
few | TRBJ2-7 | TRBV7-3 | CASSPPDGTAVYEQYF
many | TRBJ1-6 | TRBV15 | CATSPRDDNSPLHF
. | TRBJ2-7 | TRBV7-9 | CASSTRQDYEQYF
many | TRBJ1-6 | TRBV7-2 | CASSLGGQLNSPLHF
. | TRBJ2-1 | TRBV29-1 | CSVNRDSSYNEQFF
. | TRBJ2-3 | TRBV7-2 | CASSFRLPNTDTQYF
few | TRBJ2-4 | TRBV7-6 | CASGPDSAIQYF
. | TRBJ2-7 | TRBV20-1 | CSARGKPGRSSYEQYF
. | TRBJ1-6 | TRBV20-1 | CSADRDNSPLHF